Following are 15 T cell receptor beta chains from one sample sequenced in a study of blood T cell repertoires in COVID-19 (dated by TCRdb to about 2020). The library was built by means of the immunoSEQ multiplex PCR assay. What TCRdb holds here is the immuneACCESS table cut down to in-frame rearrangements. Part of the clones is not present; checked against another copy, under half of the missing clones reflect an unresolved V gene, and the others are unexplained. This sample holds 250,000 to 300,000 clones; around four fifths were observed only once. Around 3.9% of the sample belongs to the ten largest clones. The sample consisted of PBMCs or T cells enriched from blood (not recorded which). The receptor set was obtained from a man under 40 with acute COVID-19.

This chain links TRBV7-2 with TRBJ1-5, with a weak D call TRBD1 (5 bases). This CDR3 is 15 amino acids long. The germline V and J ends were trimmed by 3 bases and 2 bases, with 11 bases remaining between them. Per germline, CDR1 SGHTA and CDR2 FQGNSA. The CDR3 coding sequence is TGTGCCAGCAGCTTTAGGGGTTGGGGCAATCAGCCCCAGCATTTT. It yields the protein CASSFRGWGNQPQHF.

DNA for the CDR3: TGTGCCAGTAGTAGTCAGGGGCTCTCTGAAGCTTTCTTT. Its protein is CASSSQGLSEAFF. The chain couples TRBV19 to TRBJ1-1; possible D gene TRBD1, 6 bases. The CDR3 runs to 13 residues. The germline V gene encodes CDR1 LNHDA and CDR2 SQIVND (reference sequence). V gave up 4 bases and J gave up 6 bases, with 12 bases separating them.

The CDR3, as DNA: TGTGCCAGCAGCCTCGACAGTTTTGGCACTGAAGCTTTCTTT. Its translation is CASSLDSFGTEAFF. The chain employs TRBV7-2 and TRBJ1-1, with D perhaps TRBD1 (5 bases). Germline V gives CDR1 SGHTA, CDR2 FQGNSA. CDR3 size: 14 residues. V was trimmed by 5 bases and J by 4 bases, leaving 14 bases between them.

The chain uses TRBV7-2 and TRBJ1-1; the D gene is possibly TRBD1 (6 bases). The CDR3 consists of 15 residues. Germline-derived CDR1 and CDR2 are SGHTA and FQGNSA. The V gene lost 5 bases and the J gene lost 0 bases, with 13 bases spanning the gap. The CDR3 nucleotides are TGTGCCAGCAGCCCGGGGGGGGCGATGAACACTGAAGCTTTCTTT. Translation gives CASSPGGAMNTEAFF.

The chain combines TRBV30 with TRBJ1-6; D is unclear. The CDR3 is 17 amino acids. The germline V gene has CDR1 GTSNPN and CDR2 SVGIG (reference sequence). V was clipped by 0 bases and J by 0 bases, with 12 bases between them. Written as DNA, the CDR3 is TGTGCCTGGAGTGTATTTCCGGGGAGCTCCTATAATTCACCCCTCCACTTT. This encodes CAWSVFPGSSYNSPLHF.

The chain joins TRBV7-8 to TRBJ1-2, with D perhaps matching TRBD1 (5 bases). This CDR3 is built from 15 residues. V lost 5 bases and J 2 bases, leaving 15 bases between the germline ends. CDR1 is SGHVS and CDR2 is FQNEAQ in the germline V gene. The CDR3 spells CASSPGRGFNYGYTF. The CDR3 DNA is TGTGCCAGCAGCCCCGGGAGGGGCTTCAACTATGGCTACACCTTC.

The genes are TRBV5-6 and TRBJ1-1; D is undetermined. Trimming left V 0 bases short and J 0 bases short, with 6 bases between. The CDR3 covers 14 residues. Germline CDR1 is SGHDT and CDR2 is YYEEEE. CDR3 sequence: CASSLGSMNTEAFF. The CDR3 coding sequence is TGTGCCAGCAGCTTGGGCAGTATGAACACTGAAGCTTTCTTT.

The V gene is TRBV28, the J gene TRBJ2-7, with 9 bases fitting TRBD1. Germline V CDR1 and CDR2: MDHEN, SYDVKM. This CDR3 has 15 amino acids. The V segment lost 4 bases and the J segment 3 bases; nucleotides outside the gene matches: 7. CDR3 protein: CASSSPGTGNYEQYV. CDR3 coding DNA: TGTGCCAGCAGTTCCCCCGGGACAGGGAACTACGAGCAGTACGTC.

CDR3 protein: CASSGRDRVGEKLFF. CDR3 bases: TGTGCCAGCAGCGGCCGGGACAGGGTAGGGGAAAAACTGTTTTTT. The V gene is TRBV3-1 (or the pseudogene TRBV3-2), the J gene TRBJ1-4; TRBD1 agrees at 9 bases. This CDR3 has 15 amino acids. The J segment lost 8 bases and the V segment lost 5 bases, leaving 9 bases of the junction unmatched. Germline CDR1 LGHDT, CDR2 YNNKEL (reference sequence).

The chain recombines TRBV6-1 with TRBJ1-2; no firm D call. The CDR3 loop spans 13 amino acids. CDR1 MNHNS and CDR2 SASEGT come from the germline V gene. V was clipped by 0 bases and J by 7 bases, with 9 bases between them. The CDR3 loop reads CASSEAEGGGYTF. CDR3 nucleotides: TGTGCCAGCAGTGAAGCGGAGGGCGGTGGCTACACCTTC.

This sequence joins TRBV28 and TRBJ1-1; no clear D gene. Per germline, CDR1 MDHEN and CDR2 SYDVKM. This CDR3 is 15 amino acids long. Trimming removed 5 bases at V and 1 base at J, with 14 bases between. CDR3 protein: CASSPSEGTNTEAFF. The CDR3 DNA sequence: TGTGCCAGCAGTCCCTCGGAGGGTACGAACACTGAAGCTTTCTTT.

The CDR3 here is CASTLGVNSDNSPLHF. CDR3 sequence (DNA): TGTGCCAGCACCCTCGGTGTGAACTCGGATAATTCACCCCTCCACTTT. The rearrangement uses TRBV7-9 and TRBJ1-6; D not resolved. Trimming removed 7 bases from V and 5 bases from J, with 18 bases in between. The CDR3 covers 16 residues. The germline V gene encodes CDR1 SEHNR and CDR2 FQNEAQ (reference sequence).

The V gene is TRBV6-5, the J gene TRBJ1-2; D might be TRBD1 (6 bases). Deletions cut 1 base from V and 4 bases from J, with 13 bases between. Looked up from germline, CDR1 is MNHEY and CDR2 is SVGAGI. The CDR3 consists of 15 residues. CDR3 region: CASSYWTDIGYGYTF. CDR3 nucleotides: TGTGCCAGCAGTTACTGGACAGACATAGGCTATGGCTACACCTTC.

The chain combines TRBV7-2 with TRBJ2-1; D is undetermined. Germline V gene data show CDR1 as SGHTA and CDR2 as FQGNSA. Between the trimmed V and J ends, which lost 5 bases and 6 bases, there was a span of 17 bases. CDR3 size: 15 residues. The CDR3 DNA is TGTGCCAGCAGCCTGTTACTACCCCAAACCAATGAGCAGTTCTTC. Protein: CASSLLLPQTNEQFF.

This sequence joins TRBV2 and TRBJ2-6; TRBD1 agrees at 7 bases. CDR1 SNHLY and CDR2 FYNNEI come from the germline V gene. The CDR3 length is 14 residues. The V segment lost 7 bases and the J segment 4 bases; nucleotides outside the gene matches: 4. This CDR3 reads CASMTGSGANVLTF. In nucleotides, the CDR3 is TGTGCCAGCATGACAGGGTCCGGGGCCAACGTCCTGACTTTC.